This TCR beta chain was found in a study of blood T cell repertoires in COVID-19. Study-level information: Whether acute or convalescent, the COVID-19 samples came from the United States, Italy and Spain. In each case, the material was cDNA or gDNA derived from T cells, B-cell-depleted T cells, or PBMCs.

With V trimmed by 6 bases and J by 3 bases, 7 bases remained unmatched. The CDR3 spans 15 residues. Germline V gene sequence: CDR1 MNHEY, CDR2 SMNVEV (reference sequence). In the original processing: Estimates of nucleated cell counts were drawn from the amplification of reference gene primers. The assay was immunoSEQ multiplex PCR, and TCRdb's table has in-frame clones only and misses some. V and J calls and clone size are given by that table; D and trimming were obtained from the DNA. The sample has 120,000 or so clones; 87% are singletons. The source of this sequence is a woman aged 60-75 years with acute or convalescent COVID-19. This chain uses TRBV27 with TRBJ2-1; 8 positions match TRBD2. Sequenced material: peripheral blood. CDR3 in DNA: TGTGCCAGCAGAGCGGGAGACCGAAACTACAATGAGCAGTTCTTC. This encodes CASRAGDRNYNEQFF.